A selection of T cell receptor beta chains follows, all from one sample in a study of control samples from healthy donors and cancer patients. Sequencing used immunoSEQ multiplex PCR; TCRdb keeps in-frame clones, though not all of them. The sample records some 130,000 clones, about nine tenths being singletons. Material: blood. These receptors came from a woman in her fifties or sixties in good health. CDR3s include the opening cysteine and the closing phenylalanine or tryptophan. A D gene is named only where the DNA matches it firmly. Clone size is shown for a subset of rows, as once, few, many or a class of expanded clone.

V gene	J gene	clone size	D gene	CDR3 DNA	CDR3 protein
TRBV27	TRBJ2-1	NA	TRBD2	TGTGCCAGCAGTTTTCCGGGGGGGAGCTACAATGAGCAGTTCTTC	CASSFPGGSYNEQFF
TRBV5-1	TRBJ2-2	few	TRBD1	TGCGCCAGCAGAAGACCGGGGACAGGGGGTAACACCGGGGAGCTGTTTTTT	CASRRPGTGGNTGELFF
TRBV11-2	TRBJ1-2	few	TRBD1	TGTGCCAGCAGCGCGGGACAGCTGATCGGATACACCTTC	CASSAGQLIGYTF
TRBV2	TRBJ1-2	NA	TRBD1	TGTGCCAGCAAACCGGGACAGGGGGTGAACTATGGCTACACCTTC	CASKPGQGVNYGYTF
TRBV6-6	TRBJ2-7	NA	TRBD2	TGTGCCAGCAGGCCTAGCGGGAGCTCCTACGAGCAGTACTTC	CASRPSGSSYEQYF
TRBV4-1	TRBJ1-3	NA	NA	TGCGCCAGCAGCCAAGAGGAGGGGCGGAAAGGAAACACCATATATTTT	CASSQEEGRKGNTIYF
TRBV7-9	TRBJ2-2	NA	NA	TGTGCCAGCAGCCCCGGGGACTTTAACTTGGAGCTGTTTTTT	CASSPGDFNLELFF
TRBV7-9	TRBJ1-6	NA	NA	TGTGCCAGCAGCAACGGGACGCTAGGAACCAGGCATTCACCCCTCCACTTT	CASSNGTLGTRHSPLHF
TRBV2	TRBJ2-7	NA	NA	TGTGCCAGCAGGGGGATAAGCTCCTACGAGCAGTACTTC	CASRGISSYEQYF
TRBV19	TRBJ1-1	once	NA	TGTGCCAGTAGACTAGGGGGAAGAGAGACTGAAGCTTTCTTT	CASRLGGRETEAFF
TRBV11-2	TRBJ1-1	NA	NA	TGTGCCAGCAGCCCTGGGCTGCGTGAAGCTTTCTTT	CASSPGLREAFF
TRBV14	TRBJ2-7	NA	TRBD2	TGTGCCAGCAGCCCCGGACTAGCGAAATCCTACGAGCAGTACTTC	CASSPGLAKSYEQYF